This entry concerns a single T cell receptor (beta chain). The antigen is undetermined. These data belong to a study of T-cell memory formation after mild COVID-19. Study results and caveats: Researchers could not confirm that second-wave clones peaking on day 37 targeted SARS-CoV-2.

TCRdb processed the 5' RACE reads anew with MiXCR; each CDR3 protein has one entry. The sample carries hundreds of thousands of distinct CDR3 sequences, around 27% recorded once. Per germline, CDR1 SNHLY and CDR2 FYNNEI. V trimming: 3 bases; J trimming: 1 base; junction bases outside the gene matches: 8. The CDR3 consists of 16 residues. The sequence derives from an adult woman who had mild COVID-19 (a few samples of this study predate the infection). Cell type and time point are not known. The V and J genes are TRBV2 and TRBJ1-2; 7 nucleotides agree with TRBD1. Sequencing was carried out using PBMCs or a T cell subset sorted from them (not recorded which). DNA of the CDR3: TGTGCCAGCAGTGAGAACCCGGACAGGCTTAACTATGGCTACACCTTC. It is translated as CASSENPDRLNYGYTF.